Shown below are 3 T cell receptor beta chains from a single sample sequenced in a study of T-cell memory formation after mild COVID-19. TCRdb independently ran MiXCR on the 5' RACE reads; one entry per CDR3 protein. The profile shows fewer than 300,000 distinct CDR3 sequences, over 15% of them singletons. The material sequenced was PBMCs or a T cell subset sorted from them (not recorded which). These receptors all stem from a young man who had mild COVID-19 (a few samples of this study predate the infection). Cell type and time point are not known.

Only one count was recorded for this clonotype. The chain links TRBV6-6 to TRBJ2-3; TRBD2 matches at 10 bases. In germline, CDR1 is MNHNY, CDR2 SVGAGI (reference sequence). CDR3 size: 19 residues. The V segment lost 0 bases and the J segment 4 bases; nucleotides outside the gene matches: 13. CDR3 sequence reads: CASSYSMQFSGGFPDTQYF. CDR3 in DNA: TGTGCCAGCAGTTACTCGATGCAGTTTAGCGGGGGGTTCCCAGATACGCAGTATTTT.

V gene TRBV3-1 combines with J gene TRBJ2-7; D not resolved. CDR3 size: 16 residues. Germline CDR1 LGHDT, CDR2 YNNKEL (reference sequence). Trimming shortened V by 4 bases and J by 4 bases, and 20 bases separated the two germline ends. Here the CDR3 reads CASSPIRAWEGYEQYF. CDR3 nucleotide sequence: TGTGCCAGCAGCCCTATACGGGCGTGGGAAGGATACGAGCAGTACTTC.

The chain carries TRBV11-1 and TRBJ2-4, with TRBD1 matching 10 bases. Per the germline V gene, CDR1 is SGHAT and CDR2 is FQDESV (reference sequence). This CDR3 is 13 amino acids long. The trim removed 5 bases at V and 16 bases at J, leaving 11 bases unmatched. As DNA, the CDR3 is TGTGCCAGCAGCGATATGACCGGGACAGGGGCATACTTC. Encoded protein: CASSDMTGTGAYF.